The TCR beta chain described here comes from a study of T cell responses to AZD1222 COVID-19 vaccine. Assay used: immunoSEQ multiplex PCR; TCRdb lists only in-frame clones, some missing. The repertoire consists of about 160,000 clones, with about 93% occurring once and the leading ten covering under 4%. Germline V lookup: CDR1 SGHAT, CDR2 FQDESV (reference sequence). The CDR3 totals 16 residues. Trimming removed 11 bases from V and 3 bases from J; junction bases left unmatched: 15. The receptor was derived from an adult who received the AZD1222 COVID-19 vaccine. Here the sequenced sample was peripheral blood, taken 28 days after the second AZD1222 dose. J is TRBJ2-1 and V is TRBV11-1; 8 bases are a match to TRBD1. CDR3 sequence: CASRQGSTLSYNEQFF. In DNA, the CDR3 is TGTGCCTCGAGACAGGGGTCGACGCTAAGCTACAATGAGCAGTTCTTC.